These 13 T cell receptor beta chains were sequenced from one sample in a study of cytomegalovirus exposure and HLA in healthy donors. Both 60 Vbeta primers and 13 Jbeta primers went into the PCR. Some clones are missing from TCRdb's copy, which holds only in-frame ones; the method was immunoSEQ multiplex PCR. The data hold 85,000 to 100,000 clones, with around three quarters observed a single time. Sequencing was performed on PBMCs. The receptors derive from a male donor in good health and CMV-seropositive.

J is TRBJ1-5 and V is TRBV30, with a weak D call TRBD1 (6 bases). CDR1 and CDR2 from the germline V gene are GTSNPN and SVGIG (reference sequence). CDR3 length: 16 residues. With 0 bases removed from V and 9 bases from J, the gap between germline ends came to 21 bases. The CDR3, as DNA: TGTGCCTGGAGTGTAAGTGGGGGCTCTTCGTTATGGCCCCAGCATTTT. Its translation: CAWSVSGGSSLWPQHF.

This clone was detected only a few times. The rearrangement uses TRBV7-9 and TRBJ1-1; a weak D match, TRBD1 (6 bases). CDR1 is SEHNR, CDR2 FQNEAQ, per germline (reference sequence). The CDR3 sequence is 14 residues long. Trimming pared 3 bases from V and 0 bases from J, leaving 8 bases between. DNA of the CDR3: TGTGCCAGCAGCTTTGGACAGTTGAACACTGAAGCTTTCTTT. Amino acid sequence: CASSFGQLNTEAFF.

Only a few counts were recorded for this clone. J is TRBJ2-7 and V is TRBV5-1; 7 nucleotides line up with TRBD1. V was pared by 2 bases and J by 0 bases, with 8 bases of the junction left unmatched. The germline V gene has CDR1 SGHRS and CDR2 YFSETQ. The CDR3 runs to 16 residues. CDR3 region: CASSLGGRDSSYEQYF. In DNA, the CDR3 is TGCGCCAGCAGCTTAGGAGGAAGGGACAGCTCCTACGAGCAGTACTTC.

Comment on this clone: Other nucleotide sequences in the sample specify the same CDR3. CDR3 sequence (DNA): TGTGCCAGCTCGAGACAGGGGAACACTGAAGCTTTCTTT. It encodes CASSRQGNTEAFF. The J gene is TRBJ1-1, the V gene TRBV2; 7 positions agree with TRBD1. The CDR3 is made up of 13 amino acids. Germline loops: CDR1 SNHLY, CDR2 FYNNEI. Unmatched junction bases numbered 4, after V lost 8 bases and J lost 1 base.

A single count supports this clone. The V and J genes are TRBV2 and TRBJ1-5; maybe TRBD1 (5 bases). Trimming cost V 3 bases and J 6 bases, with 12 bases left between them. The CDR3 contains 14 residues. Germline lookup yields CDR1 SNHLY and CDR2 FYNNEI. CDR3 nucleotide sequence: TGTGCCAGCAGTGACCGTACAGGCAGTCAGCCCCAGCATTTT. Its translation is CASSDRTGSQPQHF.

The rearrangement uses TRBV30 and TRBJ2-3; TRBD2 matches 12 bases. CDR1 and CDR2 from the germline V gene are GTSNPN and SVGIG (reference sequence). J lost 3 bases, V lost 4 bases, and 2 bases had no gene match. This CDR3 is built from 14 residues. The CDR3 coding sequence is TGTGCCTGGAATGGACTAGCGGGGACAGATACGCAGTATTTT. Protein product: CAWNGLAGTDTQYF.

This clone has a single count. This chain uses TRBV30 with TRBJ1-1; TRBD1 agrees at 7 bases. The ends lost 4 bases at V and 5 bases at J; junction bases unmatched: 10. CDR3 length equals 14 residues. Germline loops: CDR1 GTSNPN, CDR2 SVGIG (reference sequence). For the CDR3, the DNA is TGTGCCTGGAATCGAATTAGCAGGGGGACTGAAGCTTTCTTT. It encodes CAWNRISRGTEAFF. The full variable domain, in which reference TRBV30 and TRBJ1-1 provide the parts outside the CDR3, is SQTIHQWPATLVQPVGSPLSLECTVEGTSNPNLYWYRQAAGRGLQLLFYSVGIGQISSEVPQNLSASRPQDRQFILSSKKLLLSDSGFYLCAWNRISRGTEAFFGQGTRLTVV.

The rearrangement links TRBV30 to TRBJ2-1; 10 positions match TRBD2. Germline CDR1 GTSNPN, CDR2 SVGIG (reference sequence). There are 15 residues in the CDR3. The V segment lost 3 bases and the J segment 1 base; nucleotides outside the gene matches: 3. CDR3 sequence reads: CAWRTSGASYNEQFF. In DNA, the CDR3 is TGTGCCTGGAGAACTAGCGGGGCGTCCTACAATGAGCAGTTCTTC.

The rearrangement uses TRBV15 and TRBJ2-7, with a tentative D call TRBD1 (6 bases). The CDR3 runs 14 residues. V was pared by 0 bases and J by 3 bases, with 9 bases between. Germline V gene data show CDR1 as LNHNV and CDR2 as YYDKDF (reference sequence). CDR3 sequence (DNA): TGTGCCACCAGCAGAGAACAGGGTGGCTACGAGCAGTACTTC. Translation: CATSREQGGYEQYF. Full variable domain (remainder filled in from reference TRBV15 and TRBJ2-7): DAMVIQNPRYQVTQFGKPVTLSCSQTLNHNVMYWYQQKSSQAPKLLFHYYDKDFNNEADTPDNFQSRRPNTSFCFLDIRSPGLGDTAMYLCATSREQGGYEQYFGPGTRLTVT.

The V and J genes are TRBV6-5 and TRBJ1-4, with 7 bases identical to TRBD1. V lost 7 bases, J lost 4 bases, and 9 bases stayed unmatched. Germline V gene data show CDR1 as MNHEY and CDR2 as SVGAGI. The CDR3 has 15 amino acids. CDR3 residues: CASTSTGIGNEKLFF. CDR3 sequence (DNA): TGTGCCAGCACCTCGACAGGGATCGGTAATGAAAAACTGTTTTTT.

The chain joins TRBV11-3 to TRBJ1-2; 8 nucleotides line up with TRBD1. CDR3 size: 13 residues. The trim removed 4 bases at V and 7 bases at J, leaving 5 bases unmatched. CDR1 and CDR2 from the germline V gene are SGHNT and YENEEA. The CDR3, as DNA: TGTGCCAGCAGCTGGACAGGGCTTCCTGGCTACACCTTC. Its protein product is CASSWTGLPGYTF.

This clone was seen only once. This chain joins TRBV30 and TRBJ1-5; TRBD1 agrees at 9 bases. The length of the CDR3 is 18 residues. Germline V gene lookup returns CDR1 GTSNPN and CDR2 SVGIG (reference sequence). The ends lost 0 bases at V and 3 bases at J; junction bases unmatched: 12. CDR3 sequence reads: CAWSVTAGTGMPNQPQHF. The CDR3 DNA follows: TGTGCCTGGAGTGTTACCGCCGGGACAGGGATGCCCAATCAGCCCCAGCATTTT.

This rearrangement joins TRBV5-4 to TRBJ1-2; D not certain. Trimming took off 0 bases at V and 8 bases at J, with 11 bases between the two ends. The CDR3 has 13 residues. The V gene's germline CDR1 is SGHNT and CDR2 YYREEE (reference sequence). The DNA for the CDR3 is TGTGCCAGCAGCTTGGCCGGAGGCAACGGCTACACCTTC. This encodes CASSLAGGNGYTF.